The 28 T cell receptor beta chains below all came from one sample that was sequenced in a study of cytomegalovirus exposure and HLA in healthy donors. Primers for the PCR totalled 60 Vbeta and 13 Jbeta. TCRdb keeps only in-frame clones here, not all; method: immunoSEQ multiplex PCR. Listed are roughly 42,000 clones; approximately 1.3% falls within the top ten. The material sequenced was PBMCs. Source of these receptors: a man younger than 40 in good health and CMV-seronegative.

The rearrangement links TRBV4-3 to TRBJ1-2, with D unclear. The CDR3 length is 14 residues. Germline loops: CDR1 LGHNA, CDR2 YSLEER. Trimming took off 1 base at V and 3 bases at J, with 9 bases between the two ends. In DNA, the CDR3 is TGCGCCAGCAGCCAAGCGAGCCTGGACTATGGCTACACCTTC. Translated, it gives CASSQASLDYGYTF.

The chain has TRBV19 and TRBJ2-7; D uncertain. Between the trimmed V and J ends, which lost 6 bases and 2 bases, there was a span of 17 bases. The CDR3 has 15 amino acids. CDR1 is LNHDA, CDR2 SQIVND, per germline (reference sequence). DNA for the CDR3: TGTGCCAGTAGCTACTCCGCGACGACTCCCTACGAGCAGTACTTC. Translating it yields CASSYSATTPYEQYF.

The J gene is TRBJ1-2, the V gene TRBV29-1; no reliable D call. Trimming pared 0 bases from V and 0 bases from J, leaving 8 bases between. The CDR3 runs to 14 residues. CDR1 is SQVTM, CDR2 ANQGSEA, per germline. The CDR3 here is CSVEDRLANYGYTF. CDR3 DNA sequence: TGCAGCGTTGAAGATCGGCTAGCTAACTATGGCTACACCTTC. Based on the CDR3 plus reference TRBV29-1 and TRBJ1-2, the full variable domain is SAVISQKPSRDICQRGTSLTIQCQVDSQVTMMFWYRQQPGQSLTLIATANQGSEATYESGFVIDKFPISRPNLTFSTLTVSNMSPEDSSIYLCSVEDRLANYGYTFGSGTRLTVV.

The chain couples TRBV7-9 to TRBJ2-7; 9 bases are shared with TRBD1. Germline V lookup: CDR1 SEHNR, CDR2 FQNEAQ (reference sequence). V was pared by 0 bases and J by 3 bases, with 3 bases of the junction left unmatched. This CDR3 region has 15 residues. The CDR3 is CASSLAGTGLYEQYF. The CDR3 DNA follows: TGTGCCAGCAGCTTAGCCGGGACAGGGCTCTACGAGCAGTACTTC.

V and J are TRBV6-5 and TRBJ2-7; TRBD2 matches 12 bases. CDR1 and CDR2 (germline): MNHEY, SVGAGI. The trim removed 5 bases at V and 7 bases at J, leaving 6 bases unmatched. The CDR3 spans 14 residues. The CDR3 DNA sequence: TGTGCCAGCAGTCCTCTAGCGGGAGGGAGGGAGCAGTACTTC. It is translated as CASSPLAGGREQYF.

The chain uses TRBV7-9 and TRBJ2-3; 10 bases are shared with TRBD1. The germline CDR1 and CDR2 sequences are SEHNR and FQNEAQ (reference sequence). This CDR3 contains 16 residues. Unmatched junction bases numbered 7, after V lost 2 bases and J lost 5 bases. Here the CDR3 reads CASSLPGQGIIDTQYF. DNA of the CDR3: TGTGCCAGCAGCTTACCGGGACAGGGGATAATAGATACGCAGTATTTT.

The rearrangement links TRBV6-1 to TRBJ2-1; tentatively, D is TRBD2 (6 bases). Trimming removed 4 bases from V and 0 bases from J, with 10 bases in between. The CDR3 consists of 15 residues. In germline, CDR1 is MNHNS, CDR2 SASEGT. The CDR3 sequence: CASSAGTYSYNEQFF. CDR3 bases: TGTGCCAGCAGTGCGGGGACTTACTCCTACAATGAGCAGTTCTTC.

V gene TRBV4-2 combines with J gene TRBJ2-6, with 14 bases identical to TRBD2. The CDR3 totals 18 residues. Germline loops: CDR1 LGHNA, CDR2 YNFKEQ. The V segment lost 4 bases and the J segment 2 bases; nucleotides outside the gene matches: 4. This CDR3 reads CASSRRLAGGAGANVLTF. The CDR3 nucleotides read TGTGCCAGCAGCCGCCGACTAGCGGGAGGGGCTGGGGCCAACGTCCTGACTTTC.

The chain uses TRBV9 and TRBJ2-5; 7 positions agree with TRBD2. The CDR3 length is 15 residues. Germline V gene lookup returns CDR1 SGDLS and CDR2 YYNGEE. V shed 1 base and J 2 bases; nucleotides not matched to a gene: 5. The CDR3 bases are TGTGCCAGCAGCGTATTCCTGGGACTACAAGAGACCCAGTACTTC. Its protein is CASSVFLGLQETQYF.

V gene TRBV7-3 combines with J gene TRBJ2-3; a weak D match, TRBD2 (5 bases). Germline V gene lookup returns CDR1 SGHTA and CDR2 FQGTGA. The CDR3 runs to 15 residues. V was clipped by 2 bases and J by 3 bases, with 12 bases between them. The CDR3, as DNA: TGTGCCAGCAGCTTAGGTGGAGGACGGACAGATACGCAGTATTTT. The encoded protein is CASSLGGGRTDTQYF.

For the CDR3, the DNA is TGTGCCAGCTCACTATTATACAATGAGCAGTTCTTC. It codes for CASSLLYNEQFF. This sequence joins TRBV18 and TRBJ2-1; D ambiguous. V was shortened by 4 bases and J by 4 bases, with 5 bases between the two germline ends. Germline lookup yields CDR1 KGHSH and CDR2 LQKENI. The CDR3 extends over 12 amino acids.

The chain joins TRBV7-2 to TRBJ1-1; TRBD1 is a possible D gene (6 bases). The V gene lost 5 bases and the J gene lost 2 bases, with 15 bases spanning the gap. The length of the CDR3 is 15 residues. The V gene's germline CDR1 is SGHTA and CDR2 FQGNSA. CDR3 sequence reads: CASSTASTGNTEAFF. For the CDR3, the DNA is TGTGCCAGCAGCACGGCATCGACAGGTAACACTGAAGCTTTCTTT. Combining the CDR3 with reference TRBV7-2 and TRBJ1-1 gives the whole variable domain GAGVSQSPSNKVTEKGKDVELRCDPISGHTALYWYRQSLGQGLEFLIYFQGNSAPDKSGLPSDRFSAERTGGSVSTLTIQRTQQEDSAVYLCASSTASTGNTEAFFGQGTRLTVV.

The rearrangement links TRBV29-1 to TRBJ2-7; D is unresolved. V was clipped by 4 bases and J by 3 bases, with 10 bases between them. The CDR3 spans 12 residues. Germline CDR1 SQVTM, CDR2 ANQGSEA. The CDR3 DNA follows: TGCAGCGTTGTGTCAGGTTACTACGAGCAGTACTTC. As protein: CSVVSGYYEQYF.

V is TRBV6-1 and J is TRBJ1-1, with 9 bases identical to TRBD1. Germline loops: CDR1 MNHNS, CDR2 SASEGT. V lost 5 bases, J lost 4 bases, and 5 bases stayed unmatched. This CDR3 region has 14 residues. The chain's CDR3 is CASSTDRGGTEAFF. Written as DNA, the CDR3 is TGTGCCAGCAGTACGGACAGGGGAGGCACTGAAGCTTTCTTT.

V is TRBV6-1 and J is TRBJ2-7; TRBD2 matches at 7 bases. V shed 2 bases, J shed 2 bases, and the junction held 3 bases outside the gene matches. The CDR3 has 14 residues. CDR1 is MNHNS, CDR2 SASEGT, per germline. CDR3 protein: CASSERGSTYEQYF. The CDR3 DNA is TGTGCCAGCAGTGAACGCGGGAGCACCTACGAGCAGTACTTC.

The V and J genes are TRBV18 and TRBJ2-2; TRBD2 aligns across 10 bases. The CDR3 length is 17 residues. J gave up 1 base and V 4 bases, and 6 bases lay outside the gene matches. The germline V gene encodes CDR1 KGHSH and CDR2 LQKENI. The CDR3, as DNA: TGTGCCAGCTCACTGTTAGCGGGAGGAAAGAACACCGGGGAGCTGTTTTTT. Amino acid sequence: CASSLLAGGKNTGELFF.

V is TRBV30 and J is TRBJ2-3, with 7 bases that match TRBD2. The V gene's germline CDR1 is GTSNPN and CDR2 SVGIG (reference sequence). The junction had 7 bases not matched to a gene; V was cut back by 3 bases and J by 1 base. This CDR3 has 15 amino acids. CDR3 sequence: CAWRGTNVGTDTQYF. DNA of the CDR3: TGTGCCTGGAGGGGGACTAATGTCGGCACAGATACGCAGTATTTT. Full variable domain (rest looked up from reference TRBV30 and TRBJ2-3): SQTIHQWPATLVQPVGSPLSLECTVEGTSNPNLYWYRQAAGRGLQLLFYSVGIGQISSEVPQNLSASRPQDRQFILSSKKLLLSDSGFYLCAWRGTNVGTDTQYFGPGTRLTVL.

The chain employs TRBV30 and TRBJ2-6, with D perhaps TRBD1 (5 bases). V lost 2 bases to trimming and J lost 2 bases, with 7 bases between them. Germline V gene data show CDR1 as GTSNPN and CDR2 as SVGIG (reference sequence). The CDR3 is 14 residues long. The CDR3 nucleotides read TGTGCCTGGAGTAAAGGGGCTGGGGCCAACGTCCTGACTTTC. Its translation is CAWSKGAGANVLTF.

The V and J genes are TRBV6-5 and TRBJ1-2; a possible D gene is TRBD1 (6 bases). Germline V lookup: CDR1 MNHEY, CDR2 SVGAGI. This CDR3 has 15 residues. The V end lost 0 bases, the J end lost 7 bases, and 15 bases lay between the germline ends. The CDR3 spells CASSYSMRGRGGYTF. In DNA, the CDR3 is TGTGCCAGCAGTTACTCGATGCGGGGGCGGGGTGGCTACACCTTC.

The chain employs TRBV5-1 and TRBJ1-2; maybe TRBD1 (6 bases). Trimming stripped 2 bases from V and 6 bases from J, with 8 bases between. Germline assignment: CDR1 SGHRS and CDR2 YFSETQ. The CDR3 spans 12 residues. The CDR3: CASSLGGDGYTF. For the CDR3, the DNA is TGCGCCAGCAGCTTAGGGGGGGATGGCTACACCTTC.

The genes are TRBV7-3 and TRBJ1-3; D unclear. The germline gives CDR1 SGHTA, CDR2 FQGTGA. V was trimmed by 2 bases and J by 4 bases, leaving 12 bases between them. The CDR3 runs to 15 residues. For the CDR3, the DNA is TGTGCCAGCAGCTTACGAGGAGGGCAAGGAAACACCATATATTTT. It is translated as CASSLRGGQGNTIYF.

V usage is TRBV7-2 and J usage is TRBJ2-7; 8 bases agree with TRBD2. Looked up from germline, CDR1 is SGHTA and CDR2 is FQGNSA. V dropped 6 bases and J dropped 11; count of bases not matched to a gene: 12. CDR3 size: 13 residues. In nucleotides, the CDR3 is TGTGCCAGCAGGCAAAATAGCGGGAAAGGAAAGTACTTC. This sequence encodes CASRQNSGKGKYF.

The chain joins TRBV6-5 to TRBJ1-1, with D possibly being TRBD1 (6 bases). V shed 2 bases and J shed 10 bases, with 8 bases lying between them. The CDR3 covers 11 residues. Germline values: CDR1 MNHEY, CDR2 SVGAGI. CDR3 DNA sequence: TGTGCCAGCAGTTACCAGGGGCGAGCTTTCTTT. The encoded protein is CASSYQGRAFF.

The chain uses TRBV5-4 and TRBJ1-1; D gene ambiguous. Germline V CDR1 and CDR2: SGHNT, YYREEE (reference sequence). This CDR3 has 13 residues. The germline V and J ends were trimmed by 2 bases and 11 bases, with 16 bases remaining between them. In DNA, the CDR3 is TGTGCCAGCAGCTTTGGAGAGGGTCCGGTTGCTTTCTTT. Translating gives CASSFGEGPVAFF.

The rearrangement joins TRBV10-3 to TRBJ1-2; the D is unclear. V was cut by 0 bases and J by 1 base, with 6 bases left in between. CDR3 length equals 14 residues. Germline CDR1 ENHRY, CDR2 SYGVKD. This CDR3 reads CAISESAGNYGYTF. Here the CDR3 DNA reads TGTGCCATCAGTGAGTCCGCGGGTAACTATGGCTACACCTTC.

The chain uses TRBV5-1 and TRBJ2-3; no clear D. The CDR3 totals 16 residues. The germline CDR1 and CDR2 sequences are SGHRS and YFSETQ. The V end lost 0 bases, the J end lost 2 bases, and 13 bases lay between the germline ends. CDR3 residues: CASSLGALGITDTQYF. CDR3 in DNA: TGCGCCAGCAGCTTGGGGGCATTGGGCATCACAGATACGCAGTATTTT.

This chain joins TRBV29-1 and TRBJ2-5, with 9 bases fitting TRBD1. Germline V gene data show CDR1 as SQVTM and CDR2 as ANQGSEA. The CDR3 length is 13 residues. With V trimmed by 5 bases and J by 4 bases, 5 bases remained unmatched. CDR3 sequence: CSVSQGAVETQYF. The CDR3 region has the DNA TGCAGCGTTTCACAGGGGGCCGTAGAGACCCAGTACTTC.

For the CDR3, the DNA is TGCGCCAGCATCGTAGCGGGAGAGGTTGGGGGTGAGCAGTTCTTC. Its translation is CASIVAGEVGGEQFF. V is TRBV5-1 and J is TRBJ2-1; 9 bases are shared with TRBD2. The length of the CDR3 is 15 residues. Per germline, CDR1 SGHRS and CDR2 YFSETQ. The V and J ends lost 6 bases and 9 bases, in that order; junction bases with no gene match: 13.